These 18 T cell receptor beta chains share one sample of origin, sequenced in a study of shared clonotypes between healthy human individuals. Generated by immunoSEQ multiplex PCR, the TCRdb table keeps only in-frame clones and is missing some. The sample consists of about 690,000 clones, 80% to 95% of them appearing once. Sequenced sample: memory CD8+ T cells from PBMCs. Subset given: CD45RO+ cells pooled with CCR7-negative TemRA cells. All receptors come from a man aged 18 to 29 in good health. Some clones in this sample may be carry-over from other donors' samples.

The chain has TRBV28 and TRBJ2-2, with 7 bases identical to TRBD2. The length of the CDR3 is 16 residues. Per germline, CDR1 MDHEN and CDR2 SYDVKM. V lost 6 bases to trimming and J lost 7 bases; unmatched junction nucleotides: 14. The CDR3 DNA follows: TGTGCCAGCAGCCCTCCGATAGGGAGGGTTGGCGGGGAGCTGTTTTTT. It translates to CASSPPIGRVGGELFF.

In its sample, this clone was seen once. Other DNA sequences in the same sample also yield this CDR3. The DNA for the CDR3 is TGTGCCAGCAGTTTATTGGGCGGCCCCTACGAGCAGTACTTC. It specifies CASSLLGGPYEQYF. The chain carries TRBV27 and TRBJ2-7; D gene unclear. The germline gives CDR1 MNHEY, CDR2 SMNVEV (reference sequence). The CDR3 is 14 amino acids. The germline V and J ends were trimmed by 1 base and 2 bases, with 9 bases remaining between them.

The CDR3 region has the DNA TGTGCCAGCAGCCGGACTAGCGGATATTTCGATACGCAGTATTTT. Translation gives CASSRTSGYFDTQYF. The rearrangement joins TRBV11-2 to TRBJ2-3; TRBD2 matches 10 bases. The V and J ends lost 5 bases and 6 bases, in that order; junction bases with no gene match: 8. The CDR3 loop spans 15 amino acids. Per germline, CDR1 SGHAT and CDR2 FQNNGV.

CDR3 nucleotides: TGTGCCTGGAGTGTATTTGGTCAGGTGTACGAGCAGTACTTC. Translated: CAWSVFGQVYEQYF. The chain is built from TRBV30 and TRBJ2-7; the D is unclear. CDR1 is GTSNPN and CDR2 is SVGIG in the germline V gene (reference sequence). V lost 0 bases and J lost 4, with 13 bases in between. The CDR3 loop spans 14 amino acids.

The rearrangement links TRBV11-2 to TRBJ2-7; no definite D call. CDR1 and CDR2 from the germline V gene are SGHAT and FQNNGV. V gave up 5 bases and J gave up 6 bases, with 11 bases separating them. CDR3 length: 12 amino acids. The CDR3 reads CASSPRFAEQYF. As DNA, the CDR3 is TGTGCCAGCAGCCCGCGGTTTGCCGAGCAGTACTTC.

The chain has TRBV10-3 and TRBJ2-1; D uncertain. V was shortened by 7 bases and J by 0 bases, with 13 bases between the two germline ends. The germline V gene encodes CDR1 ENHRY and CDR2 SYGVKD. This CDR3 has 15 residues. The CDR3 bases are TGTGCCATCAACCCCGGGCTGAGCTCCTACAATGAGCAGTTCTTC. It codes for CAINPGLSSYNEQFF.

The V gene is TRBV7-9, the J gene TRBJ1-5, with D tentatively TRBD1 (6 bases). The germline V gene has CDR1 SEHNR and CDR2 FQNEAQ (reference sequence). The CDR3 has 14 amino acids. Trimming removed 6 bases from V and 1 base from J, with 10 bases in between. The CDR3 DNA reads as TGTGCCAGCAGTTGGACAGCCAGCAATCAGCCCCAGCATTTT. Translated: CASSWTASNQPQHF.

J is TRBJ1-3 and V is TRBV5-6; D is uncertain. The CDR3 extends over 14 amino acids. Between the trimmed V and J ends, which lost 0 bases and 11 bases, there was a span of 15 bases. CDR1 SGHDT and CDR2 YYEEEE come from the germline V gene. The CDR3 is CASSLGVGSDAIYF. The CDR3 DNA reads TGTGCCAGCAGCTTGGGAGTGGGATCGGACGCCATATATTTT.

V gene TRBV9 combines with J gene TRBJ1-2, with D possibly TRBD1 on 5 matching bases. The CDR3 extends over 13 amino acids. CDR1 is SGDLS and CDR2 is YYNGEE in the germline V gene. Trimming left V 0 bases short and J 4 bases short, with 7 bases between. CDR3 sequence: CASSVDGAYGYTF. In DNA form, the CDR3 reads TGTGCCAGCAGCGTAGACGGGGCCTATGGCTACACCTTC.

The rearrangement links TRBV6-1 to TRBJ1-1, with D hard to call. The CDR3 is 14 residues long. V dropped 2 bases and J dropped 8 bases, with 15 bases sitting between them. Germline CDR1 reads MNHNS; CDR2 reads SASEGT. The CDR3 sequence: CASSEIDAWEEAFF. DNA of the CDR3: TGTGCCAGCAGTGAAATTGACGCCTGGGAGGAAGCTTTCTTT.

The V gene is TRBV28, the J gene TRBJ2-1; D ambiguous. Germline lookup yields CDR1 MDHEN and CDR2 SYDVKM. Trimming took 5 bases from V and 3 from J, leaving 14 bases between them. The length of the CDR3 is 15 residues. The CDR3 sequence is CASSPGSAYYNEQFF. CDR3 in DNA: TGTGCCAGCAGTCCCGGGTCGGCCTACTACAATGAGCAGTTCTTC.

The chain recombines TRBV27 with TRBJ1-1, with TRBD1 matching over 8 bases. Germline V lookup: CDR1 MNHEY, CDR2 SMNVEV (reference sequence). Trimming at V came to 3 bases and at J to 4 bases, leaving 7 bases not matched to a gene. The length of the CDR3 is 15 residues. The CDR3: CASSLTQGASTEAFF. The CDR3 region has the DNA TGTGCCAGCAGTTTGACGCAGGGGGCCAGCACTGAAGCTTTCTTT.

J is TRBJ1-5 and V is TRBV6-5, with no clear D. This CDR3 is built from 15 residues. CDR1 and CDR2 (germline): MNHEY, SVGAGI. Trimming took 2 bases from V and 0 from J, leaving 8 bases between them. CDR3 sequence: CASSYGRNSNQPQHF. As DNA, the CDR3 is TGTGCCAGCAGTTACGGTCGGAATAGCAATCAGCCCCAGCATTTT.

The V gene is TRBV28, the J gene TRBJ2-7; 13 bases are a match to TRBD2. The CDR3 is 18 residues long. In germline, CDR1 is MDHEN, CDR2 SYDVKM. J lost 3 bases, V lost 6 bases, and 14 bases had no gene match. The CDR3: CASSQTFRTSGRVYEQYF. The CDR3 bases are TGTGCCAGCAGCCAAACCTTTCGGACTAGCGGGAGAGTCTACGAGCAGTACTTC.

This CDR3 is CASSIVRDRGQPQHF. The DNA of the CDR3 is TGTGCCAGTAGTATAGTACGGGACAGGGGACAGCCCCAGCATTTT. The chain employs TRBV19 and TRBJ1-5; 10 bases are a match to TRBD1. This CDR3 region has 15 residues. The trim removed 1 base at V and 7 bases at J, leaving 4 bases unmatched. Looked up from germline, CDR1 is LNHDA and CDR2 is SQIVND (reference sequence).

This clone showed up just once. CDR3 coding DNA: TGTGCCAGCAGCTTAGAAGGGGGCAGGTCCTACGAGCAGTACTTC. Translated, it gives CASSLEGGRSYEQYF. This chain connects TRBV7-6 to TRBJ2-7; 7 positions match TRBD1. The CDR3 loop spans 15 amino acids. V lost 1 base, J lost 1 base, and 4 bases stayed unmatched. Germline CDR1 SGHVS, CDR2 FNYEAQ.

The gene calls are TRBV7-2 and TRBJ2-7, with no clear D. The CDR3 covers 15 residues. Germline lookup yields CDR1 SGHTA and CDR2 FQGNSA. The V end was cut by 5 bases, the J end by 0 bases, with 14 bases between. DNA of the CDR3: TGTGCCAGCAGCGTCCGAATATCGGGCTCCTACGAGCAGTACTTC. It codes for CASSVRISGSYEQYF.

V usage is TRBV4-1 and J usage is TRBJ2-7; 8 bases fit TRBD1. Trimming removed 1 base from V and 4 bases from J; junction bases left unmatched: 3. Germline CDR1 and CDR2: MGHRA and YSYEKL. This CDR3 spans 14 amino acids. Here the CDR3 reads CASSQGTGLYEQYF. CDR3 sequence (DNA): TGCGCCAGCAGCCAAGGGACAGGGTTATACGAGCAGTACTTC.